The 19 T cell receptor beta chains below were found in one sample sequenced in a study of shared clonotypes between healthy human individuals. Profiling relied on immunoSEQ multiplex PCR, and the TCRdb table lists in-frame clones only, not all of them. The table records about half a million clones, 81% of them present only once. Sample: PBMCs. The receptors were sampled from a woman aged 40 to 49 in good health. Some clones in this sample may be carry-over from other donors' samples.

The J gene is TRBJ2-3, the V gene TRBV5-1, with TRBD1 identical over 9 bases. The CDR3 runs 14 residues. Germline-derived CDR1 and CDR2 are SGHRS and YFSETQ. With 3 bases clipped from V and 6 bases from J, the junction kept 5 bases outside the gene matches. The CDR3 DNA is TGCGCCAGCAGCTCTGGGACAGGGAGCGATACGCAGTATTTT. Protein sequence: CASSSGTGSDTQYF.

This clone was counted ten times or more. The sample holds other DNA sequences that translate to the same CDR3. J is TRBJ1-4 and V is TRBV5-1, with D hard to call. Germline values: CDR1 SGHRS, CDR2 YFSETQ. V shed 4 bases and J shed 0 bases, with 7 bases lying between them. This CDR3 has 14 residues. This CDR3 reads CASSPTTTNEKLFF. In DNA form, the CDR3 reads TGCGCCAGCAGCCCGACAACAACTAATGAAAAACTGTTTTTT.

The chain uses TRBV4-1 and TRBJ1-1; tentatively, D is TRBD1 (6 bases). Between the trimmed V and J ends, which lost 5 bases and 0 bases, there was a span of 13 bases. This CDR3 is 15 amino acids long. From germline, CDR1 is MGHRA and CDR2 YSYEKL. The CDR3 here is CASSARTALNTEAFF. CDR3 in DNA: TGCGCCAGCAGCGCGCGGACAGCTTTGAACACTGAAGCTTTCTTT.

About this clone itself: A far larger clone lies a single base away; this is likely a read error. Since no conserved phenylalanine or tryptophan closes the CDR3, a read error is the likely cause. Distinct nucleotide sequences in the sample also encode this CDR3. This chain uses TRBV28 with TRBJ1-1; D not resolved. V gave up 0 bases and J gave up 0 bases, with 8 bases separating them. Germline V gene data show CDR1 as MDHEN and CDR2 as SYDVKM. The CDR3 is made up of 15 amino acids. CDR3 DNA: TGTGCCAGCAGTTTATGGTCCAGAATGAACACTGAAGCTTTCCTT. Encoded protein: CASSLWSRMNTEAFL.

Comments on this clone: Given a much more abundant clone one base away, this may be a read error. This sample includes further DNA sequences coding for the same CDR3. The chain combines TRBV6-4 with TRBJ2-7, with 10 bases fitting TRBD1. CDR1 and CDR2 (germline): MRHNA, SNTAGT. After removal of 6 bases from V and 4 bases from J, the junction contained 6 bases not matched to a gene. This CDR3 contains 14 residues. As DNA, the CDR3 is TGTGCCAGCAGCGAAGGACAGGGGGGGTACGAGCAGTACTTC. Amino acids: CASSEGQGGYEQYF.

A remark on this clone: This likely traces to a read error, being one base from a far larger clone. V gene TRBV29-1 combines with J gene TRBJ2-5; D possibly corresponds to TRBD1 (6 bases). TRBJ2-7 explains the end of the DNA better; the J call may be wrong. This CDR3 spans 12 amino acids. Per the germline V gene, CDR1 is SQVTM and CDR2 is ANQGSEA. The CDR3 protein is CSTKVQGSEQYF. The DNA of the CDR3 is TGCAGCACCAAAGTACAGGGCAGCGAGCAGTACTTC.

The chain combines TRBV5-1 with TRBJ1-1; D is possibly TRBD1 (5 bases). This CDR3 has 14 amino acids. Germline V CDR1 and CDR2: SGHRS, YFSETQ. V gave up 2 bases and J gave up 5 bases, with 13 bases separating them. CDR3 sequence: CASSLRAGSTEAFF. The CDR3 DNA is TGCGCCAGCAGCTTAAGGGCAGGGTCAACTGAAGCTTTCTTT.

Remarks on this clone: This could be a read error, since a much larger clone is one nucleotide away. The V call is TRBV15, the J call TRBJ2-7, with TRBD2 matching 14 bases. V dropped 3 bases and J dropped 6; count of bases not matched to a gene: 7. The germline V gene encodes CDR1 LNHNV and CDR2 YYDKDF (reference sequence). The CDR3 length is 16 residues. The CDR3 DNA reads TGTGCCACCAGCAGGGACCTGGGACTAGCGGGAGCCGAGCAGTACTTC. Translated, it gives CATSRDLGLAGAEQYF.

The chain has TRBV2 and TRBJ1-1; the match to TRBD1 covers 8 bases. Germline V lookup: CDR1 SNHLY, CDR2 FYNNEI. This CDR3 has 15 amino acids. Germline trimming cut 6 bases from V and 4 bases from J; bases unmatched to any gene: 10. The CDR3 region has the DNA TGTGCCAGCAGCCCCGGACAGGGTCGGGGCACTGAAGCTTTCTTT. Translated, it gives CASSPGQGRGTEAFF. Full variable domain (outside the CDR3, taken from reference TRBV2 and TRBJ1-1): EPEVTQTPSHQVTQMGQEVILRCVPISNHLYFYWYRQILGQKVEFLVSFYNNEISEKSEIFDDQFSVERPDGSNFTLKIRSTKLEDSAMYFCASSPGQGRGTEAFFGQGTRLTVV.

This clone appeared a single time. The genes are TRBV11-2 and TRBJ2-2, with 11 bases lining up with TRBD2. After removal of 0 bases from V and 4 bases from J, the junction contained 7 bases not matched to a gene. The CDR3 runs 18 residues. Germline V gene sequence: CDR1 SGHAT, CDR2 FQNNGV. The CDR3 sequence is CASSLDLNSGRVTGELFF. The CDR3 nucleotides are TGTGCCAGCAGCTTAGATCTTAATAGCGGGAGGGTCACCGGGGAGCTGTTTTTT.

This chain links TRBV19 with TRBJ1-2, with TRBD1 matching over 8 bases. After removal of 6 bases from V and 5 bases from J, the junction contained 5 bases not matched to a gene. Germline V lookup: CDR1 LNHDA, CDR2 SQIVND (reference sequence). The CDR3 runs to 13 residues. The CDR3 coding sequence is TGTGCCAGTAGACAAGACAGGGGTTATGGCTACACCTTC. It yields the protein CASRQDRGYGYTF.

The chain combines TRBV9 with TRBJ1-4; D is possibly TRBD1 (6 bases). The CDR3 extends over 12 amino acids. Trimming left V 3 bases short and J 8 bases short, with 8 bases between. The germline gives CDR1 SGDLS, CDR2 YYNGEE. The CDR3 sequence: CASSEQGEKLFF. The CDR3 nucleotides read TGTGCCAGCAGCGAACAGGGAGAAAAACTGTTTTTT.

The chain uses TRBV25-1 and TRBJ2-1; tentative D call: TRBD2 (6 bases). In germline, CDR1 is MGHDK, CDR2 SYGVNS. V was shortened by 3 bases and J by 3 bases, with 12 bases between the two germline ends. This CDR3 spans 15 amino acids. CDR3 amino acids: CASSETRVGYNEQFF. CDR3 nucleotide sequence: TGTGCCAGCAGTGAGACTAGAGTGGGCTACAATGAGCAGTTCTTC.

The V gene is TRBV9, the J gene TRBJ2-3; D unresolved. V lost 4 bases, J lost 2 bases, and 5 bases lay in between. The CDR3 is made up of 12 amino acids. Germline CDR1 SGDLS, CDR2 YYNGEE. CDR3 nucleotides: TGTGCCAGCAGCTCTCTCACAGATACGCAGTATTTT. Protein product: CASSSLTDTQYF.

J is TRBJ2-7 and V is TRBV5-1; D is unclear. Trimming took 3 bases from V and 3 from J, leaving 13 bases between them. CDR1 and CDR2 from the germline V gene are SGHRS and YFSETQ. The CDR3 covers 14 residues. The CDR3 sequence: CASSSPDGIYEQYF. CDR3 bases: TGCGCCAGCAGCTCGCCGGACGGAATCTACGAGCAGTACTTC.

The V and J genes are TRBV6-1 and TRBJ2-1; TRBD1 matches at 11 bases. V trimming: 6 bases; J trimming: 2 bases; junction bases outside the gene matches: 3. Germline CDR1 and CDR2: MNHNS and SASEGT. The CDR3 runs 15 residues. The DNA for the CDR3 is TGTGCCAGCAGGGCGGACAGGGGGCCCTACAATGAGCAGTTCTTC. Translating gives CASRADRGPYNEQFF.

The chain joins TRBV9 to TRBJ1-1; D perhaps matches TRBD1 (6 bases). V lost 0 bases to trimming and J lost 2 bases, with 11 bases between them. Germline CDR1 and CDR2: SGDLS and YYNGEE. There are 15 residues in the CDR3. This chain's CDR3 is CASSVGGGQNTEAFF. CDR3 DNA: TGTGCCAGCAGCGTAGGAGGGGGGCAAAACACTGAAGCTTTCTTT. Looking up the rest from reference TRBV9 and TRBJ1-1 gives the full variable domain: DSGVTQTPKHLITATGQRVTLRCSPRSGDLSVYWYQQSLDQGLQFLIQYYNGEERAKGNILERFSAQQFPDLHSELNLSSLELGDSALYFCASSVGGGQNTEAFFGQGTRLTVV.

This clone has a single count. The germline gene is not matched at one end of the junction; a read error may be the cause. The chain links TRBV9 to TRBJ2-2, with D unresolved. Per the germline V gene, CDR1 is SGDLS and CDR2 is YYNGEE. This CDR3 spans 14 amino acids. CDR3 nucleotide sequence: TGTGCCAGCAGCGTAGTACAGAACGCCGGGGAGCTGTTTTTT. This encodes CASSVVQNAGELFF.

The J gene is TRBJ1-3, the V gene TRBV6-6, with D unclear. Deletions cut 8 bases from V and 4 bases from J, with 9 bases between. The CDR3 has 12 amino acids. CDR1 and CDR2 from the germline V gene are MNHNY and SVGAGI (reference sequence). The CDR3 loop is CASAGEGNTIYF. In DNA form, the CDR3 reads TGTGCCAGCGCTGGGGAAGGAAACACCATATATTTT.